This entry lists 22 T cell receptor beta chains sequenced from one sample in a study of OX40 agonist ivuxolimab in advanced cancers. The table came from immunoSEQ multiplex PCR; TCRdb's copy has only in-frame clones and leaves some out. The sample has under 100,000 clones; around 92% are singletons. The starting material was CD4+ or CD8+ T cells sorted from blood, obtained in a trial of the OX40 agonist ivuxolimab. These receptors originate from an adult with an advanced solid tumor such as melanoma, head and neck, liver or kidney cancer.

This chain joins TRBV19 and TRBJ1-1, with 7 bases lining up with TRBD1. Germline CDR1 reads LNHDA; CDR2 reads SQIVND (reference sequence). Unmatched junction bases numbered 1, after V lost 3 bases and J lost 6 bases. The CDR3 consists of 12 residues. The chain's CDR3 is CASSIGQAEAFF. The CDR3 DNA reads as TGTGCCAGTAGTATCGGACAGGCTGAAGCTTTCTTT.

A single count supports this clone. The chain uses TRBV7-2 and TRBJ2-5; D may correspond to TRBD1 or TRBD2 (5 bases each). CDR3 length: 13 amino acids. Trimming removed 2 bases at V and 3 bases at J, with 7 bases between. Germline V gene sequence: CDR1 SGHTA, CDR2 FQGNSA. DNA for the CDR3: TGTGCCAGCAGCTTATGGGGGAAAGAGACCCAGTACTTC. The encoded protein is CASSLWGKETQYF.

The gene calls are TRBV28 and TRBJ1-1; D remains unclear. V lost 1 base to trimming and J lost 4 bases, with 7 bases between them. Germline CDR1 reads MDHEN; CDR2 reads SYDVKM. This CDR3 comprises 13 residues. CDR3 bases: TGTGCCAGCAGTTTATATCGGGGCACTGAAGCTTTCTTT. This gives the protein CASSLYRGTEAFF.

The V call is TRBV4-3, the J call TRBJ2-7; D tentatively reads TRBD1 or TRBD2 (6 bases each). The ends were cut back, 0 bases at V and 5 bases at J, with 11 bases in the middle. CDR1 is LGHNA and CDR2 is YSLEER in the germline V gene. The CDR3 totals 14 residues. CDR3 bases: TGCGCCAGCAGCCAAGAGGAGGGGGTGGACGAGCAGTACTTC. Its protein is CASSQEEGVDEQYF.

The V gene is TRBV7-3, the J gene TRBJ2-2; TRBD2 might be the D (5 bases). V was trimmed by 5 bases and J by 5 bases, leaving 6 bases between them. Germline V lookup: CDR1 SGHTA, CDR2 FQGTGA. This CDR3 has 12 residues. Here the CDR3 DNA reads TGTGCCAGCAGCCGGGGTACCGGGGAGCTGTTTTTT. Protein product: CASSRGTGELFF.

The chain combines TRBV4-3 with TRBJ1-2; possibly TRBD1 for D (6 bases). V shed 0 bases and J shed 5 bases, with 13 bases lying between them. Germline values: CDR1 LGHNA, CDR2 YSLEER. This CDR3 spans 15 amino acids. The CDR3 DNA reads as TGCGCCAGCAGCCAAGAACAGGGTCTGGGGTATGGCTACACCTTC. Translated: CASSQEQGLGYGYTF.

This clone was picked up one time. V gene TRBV27 combines with J gene TRBJ1-4, with 10 bases lining up with TRBD1. This CDR3 is built from 17 residues. Germline loops: CDR1 MNHEY, CDR2 SMNVEV (reference sequence). The V segment lost 3 bases and the J segment 5 bases; nucleotides outside the gene matches: 9. CDR3 region: CASSFVGQGPTNEKLFF. The DNA for the CDR3 is TGTGCCAGCAGTTTTGTGGGACAGGGGCCCACGAATGAAAAACTGTTTTTT.

The chain carries TRBV7-6 and TRBJ1-5; D gene unclear. V lost 4 bases, J lost 7 bases, and 11 bases lay in between. The CDR3 has 13 amino acids. Per the germline V gene, CDR1 is SGHVS and CDR2 is FNYEAQ. CDR3 nucleotide sequence: TGTGCCAGCAGCTATGGAGTTTGGCAGCCCCAGCATTTT. Translation: CASSYGVWQPQHF. Full variable domain (missing parts from reference TRBV7-6 and TRBJ1-5): GAGVSQSPRYKVTKRGQDVALRCDPISGHVSLYWYRQALGQGPEFLTYFNYEAQQDKSGLPNDRFSAERPEGSISTLTIQRTEQRDSAMYRCASSYGVWQPQHFGDGTRLSIL.

This clone was counted between two and nine times. The V call is TRBV7-3, the J call TRBJ2-7, with D unresolved. This CDR3 is built from 13 residues. Trimming removed 2 bases from V and 6 bases from J, with 11 bases in between. Germline V gene sequence: CDR1 SGHTA, CDR2 FQGTGA. The CDR3 DNA reads as TGTGCCAGCAGCTTATGGGTAGGGTCCGAGCAGTACTTC. Amino acid sequence: CASSLWVGSEQYF.

J is TRBJ2-5 and V is TRBV5-1; D remains ambiguous. CDR3 length equals 10 residues. V shed 1 base and J shed 6 bases, with 1 base lying between them. The germline CDR1 and CDR2 sequences are SGHRS and YFSETQ. As DNA, the CDR3 is TGCGCCAGCAGCTTGAAGACCCAGTACTTC. Residues: CASSLKTQYF.

The chain has TRBV12-5 and TRBJ2-7; TRBD1 matches at 7 bases. J lost 3 bases, V lost 4 bases, and 3 bases had no gene match. The CDR3 has 13 amino acids. From germline, CDR1 is LGHNT and CDR2 FRNRAP. Written as DNA, the CDR3 is TGTGCTAGTGGTTATGACAGGGACTACGAGCAGTACTTC. Translating gives CASGYDRDYEQYF.

The chain has TRBV9 and TRBJ2-3; 7 positions match TRBD2. The V gene's germline CDR1 is SGDLS and CDR2 YYNGEE. V shed 3 bases, J shed 2 bases, and the junction held 6 bases outside the gene matches. This CDR3 contains 15 residues. The CDR3 region is CASSGGGAYTDTQYF. DNA for the CDR3: TGTGCCAGCAGCGGGGGAGGGGCGTACACAGATACGCAGTATTTT.

The J gene is TRBJ2-7, the V gene TRBV27; D is ambiguous. The germline V gene encodes CDR1 MNHEY and CDR2 SMNVEV (reference sequence). Trimming took 2 bases from V and 0 from J, leaving 5 bases between them. This CDR3 is built from 13 residues. The CDR3 loop is CASSLRDSYEQYF. In DNA, the CDR3 is TGTGCCAGCAGTTTAAGGGACTCCTACGAGCAGTACTTC.

V is TRBV4-1 and J is TRBJ1-5; D not certain. Looked up from germline, CDR1 is MGHRA and CDR2 is YSYEKL. The CDR3 is 13 amino acids. V lost 1 base to trimming and J lost 5 bases, with 6 bases between them. CDR3 residues: CASSQVPDQPQHF. The CDR3 DNA is TGCGCCAGCAGCCAAGTCCCTGATCAGCCCCAGCATTTT.

The chain couples TRBV10-3 to TRBJ1-1; D is perhaps TRBD1 (6 bases). Trimming cost V 8 bases and J 0 bases, with 10 bases left between them. Per the germline V gene, CDR1 is ENHRY and CDR2 is SYGVKD. The CDR3 consists of 13 residues. The CDR3 sequence is CAIQGSMNTEAFF. The CDR3 DNA reads as TGTGCCATCCAGGGGTCCATGAACACTGAAGCTTTCTTT.

V is TRBV9 and J is TRBJ2-7, with 10 bases lining up with TRBD1. V shed 3 bases and J 3 bases; nucleotides not matched to a gene: 3. Germline values: CDR1 SGDLS, CDR2 YYNGEE. The CDR3 sequence is 14 residues long. In DNA, the CDR3 is TGTGCCAGCAGCGACGGACAGGGGGTCTACGAGCAGTACTTC. Protein sequence: CASSDGQGVYEQYF.

This clone has only one observation. The chain combines TRBV7-6 with TRBJ2-3; D might be TRBD1 or TRBD2, each matching 5 bases. The CDR3 contains 18 residues. Deletions cut 3 bases from V and 3 bases from J, with 22 bases between. Germline CDR1 and CDR2: SGHVS and FNYEAQ. DNA of the CDR3: TGTGCCAGCAGCTTCCGCGCCGGGTCCCTGGGGGATACAGATACGCAGTATTTT. It codes for CASSFRAGSLGDTDTQYF.

The chain joins TRBV4-1 to TRBJ2-7; TRBD2 agrees at 7 bases. The V and J ends lost 4 bases and 0 bases, in that order; junction bases with no gene match: 6. Looked up from germline, CDR1 is MGHRA and CDR2 is YSYEKL. The CDR3 length is 15 residues. CDR3 nucleotides: TGCGCCAGCAGCCCGTCTAGCGGTAGCTCCTACGAGCAGTACTTC. It translates to CASSPSSGSSYEQYF.

The chain combines TRBV16 with TRBJ2-7, with D possibly being TRBD1 or TRBD2 (5 bases each). The germline V gene has CDR1 KGHSY and CDR2 FQNENV. The CDR3 sequence is 15 residues long. Trimming removed 2 bases at V and 1 base at J, with 12 bases between. The CDR3 DNA is TGTGCCAGCAGCCAACTGCTGGGGGATTCCTACGAGCAGTACTTC. Encoded protein: CASSQLLGDSYEQYF.

The V call is TRBV4-3, the J call TRBJ1-6; possibly TRBD1 for D (5 bases). Germline-derived CDR1 and CDR2 are LGHNA and YSLEER. This CDR3 contains 15 residues. V was clipped by 2 bases and J by 7 bases, with 12 bases between them. CDR3 nucleotides: TGCGCCAGCAGCCAACCGGGGGATGGGAATTCACCCCTCCACTTT. Protein product: CASSQPGDGNSPLHF.

The chain employs TRBV19 and TRBJ1-1; D is undetermined. The CDR3 has 15 amino acids. V was cut by 4 bases and J by 4 bases, with 16 bases left in between. Germline V gives CDR1 LNHDA, CDR2 SQIVND (reference sequence). CDR3 DNA sequence: TGTGCCAGTAGTAACCCGGAGGGCAGGTTCACTGAAGCTTTCTTT. Protein: CASSNPEGRFTEAFF. The variable domain in full, completed from reference TRBV19 and TRBJ1-1, reads DGGITQSPKYLFRKEGQNVTLSCEQNLNHDAMYWYRQDPGQGLRLIYYSQIVNDFQKGDIAEGYSVSREKKESFPLTVTSAQKNPTAFYLCASSNPEGRFTEAFFGQGTRLTVV.

The chain carries TRBV11-2 and TRBJ1-4, with 9 bases identical to TRBD1. The CDR3 loop spans 15 amino acids. Looked up from germline, CDR1 is SGHAT and CDR2 is FQNNGV. V shed 0 bases and J 7 bases; nucleotides not matched to a gene: 3. The CDR3 region has the DNA TGTGCCAGCAGCTTAGACGCGGACAGGGGTGAAAAACTGTTTTTT. It is translated as CASSLDADRGEKLFF.